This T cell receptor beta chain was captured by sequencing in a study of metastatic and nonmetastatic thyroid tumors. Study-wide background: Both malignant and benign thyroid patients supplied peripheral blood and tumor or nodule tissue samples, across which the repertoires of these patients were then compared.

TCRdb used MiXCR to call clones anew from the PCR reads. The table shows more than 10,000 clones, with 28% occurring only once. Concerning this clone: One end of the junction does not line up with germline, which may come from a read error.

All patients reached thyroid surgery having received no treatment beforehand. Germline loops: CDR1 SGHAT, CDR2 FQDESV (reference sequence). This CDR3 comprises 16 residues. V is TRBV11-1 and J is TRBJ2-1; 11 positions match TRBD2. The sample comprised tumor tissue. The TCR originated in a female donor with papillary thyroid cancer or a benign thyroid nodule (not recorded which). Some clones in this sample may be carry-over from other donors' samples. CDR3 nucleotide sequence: TGTGCCAGCACCTTAGTCGGTACTAGCGGGAGCTGGGAGCAGTTCTTC. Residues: CASTLVGTSGSWEQFF.